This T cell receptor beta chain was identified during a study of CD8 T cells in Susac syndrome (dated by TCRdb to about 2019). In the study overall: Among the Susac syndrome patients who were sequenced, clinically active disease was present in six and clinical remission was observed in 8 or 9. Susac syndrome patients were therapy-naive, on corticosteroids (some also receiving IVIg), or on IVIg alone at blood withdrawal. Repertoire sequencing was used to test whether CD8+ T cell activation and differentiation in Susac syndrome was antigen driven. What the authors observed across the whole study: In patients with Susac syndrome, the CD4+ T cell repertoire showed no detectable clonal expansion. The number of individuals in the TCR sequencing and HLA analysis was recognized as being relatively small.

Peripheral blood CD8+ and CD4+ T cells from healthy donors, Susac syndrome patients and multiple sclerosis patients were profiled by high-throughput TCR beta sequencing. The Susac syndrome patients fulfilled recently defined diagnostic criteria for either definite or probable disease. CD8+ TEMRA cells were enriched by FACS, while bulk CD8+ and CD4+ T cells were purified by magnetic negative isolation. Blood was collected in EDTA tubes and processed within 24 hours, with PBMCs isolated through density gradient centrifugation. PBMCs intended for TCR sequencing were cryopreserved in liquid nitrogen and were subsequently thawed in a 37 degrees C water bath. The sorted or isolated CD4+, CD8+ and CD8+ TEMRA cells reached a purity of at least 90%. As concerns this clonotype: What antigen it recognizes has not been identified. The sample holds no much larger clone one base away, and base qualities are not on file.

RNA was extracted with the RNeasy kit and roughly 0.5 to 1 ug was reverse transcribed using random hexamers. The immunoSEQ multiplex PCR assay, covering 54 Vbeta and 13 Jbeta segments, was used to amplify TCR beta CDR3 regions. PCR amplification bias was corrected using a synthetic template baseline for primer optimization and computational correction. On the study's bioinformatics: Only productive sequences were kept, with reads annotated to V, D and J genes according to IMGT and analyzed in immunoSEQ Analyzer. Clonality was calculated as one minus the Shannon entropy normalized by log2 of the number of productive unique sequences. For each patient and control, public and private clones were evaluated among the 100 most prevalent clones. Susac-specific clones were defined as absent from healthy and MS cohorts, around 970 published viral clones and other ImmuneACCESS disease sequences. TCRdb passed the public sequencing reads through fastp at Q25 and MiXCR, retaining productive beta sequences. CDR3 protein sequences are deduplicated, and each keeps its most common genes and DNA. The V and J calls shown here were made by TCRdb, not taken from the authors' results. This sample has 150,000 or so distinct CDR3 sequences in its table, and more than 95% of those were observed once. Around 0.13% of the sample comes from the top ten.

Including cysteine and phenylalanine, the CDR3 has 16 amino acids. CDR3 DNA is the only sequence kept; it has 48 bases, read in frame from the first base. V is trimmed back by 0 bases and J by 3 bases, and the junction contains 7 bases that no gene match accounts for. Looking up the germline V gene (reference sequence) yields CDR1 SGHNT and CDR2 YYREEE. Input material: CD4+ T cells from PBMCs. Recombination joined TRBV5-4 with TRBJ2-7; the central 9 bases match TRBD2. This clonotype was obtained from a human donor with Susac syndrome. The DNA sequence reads TGTGCCAGCAGCTTGGGCGCCAGCGGGAGGCTCTACGAGCAGTACTTC. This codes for CASSLGASGRLYEQYF.